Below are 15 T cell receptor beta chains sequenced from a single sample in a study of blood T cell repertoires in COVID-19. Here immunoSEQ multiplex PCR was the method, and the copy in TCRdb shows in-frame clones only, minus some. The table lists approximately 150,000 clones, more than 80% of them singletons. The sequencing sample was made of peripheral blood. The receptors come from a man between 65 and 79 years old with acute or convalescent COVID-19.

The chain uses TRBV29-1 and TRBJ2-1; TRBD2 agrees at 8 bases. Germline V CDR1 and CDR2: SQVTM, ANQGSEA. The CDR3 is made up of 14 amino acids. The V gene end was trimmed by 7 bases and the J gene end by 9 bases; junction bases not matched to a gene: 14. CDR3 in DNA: TGCAGCGGGAGGGATGGTAGCGGGAAAGGTGAGCAGTTCTTC. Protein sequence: CSGRDGSGKGEQFF.

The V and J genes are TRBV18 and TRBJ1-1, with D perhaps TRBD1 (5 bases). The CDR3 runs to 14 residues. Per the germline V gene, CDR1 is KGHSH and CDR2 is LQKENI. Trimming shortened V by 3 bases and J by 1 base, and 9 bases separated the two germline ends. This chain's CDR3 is CASSPGRENTEAFF. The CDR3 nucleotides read TGTGCCAGCTCACCTGGCAGGGAGAACACTGAAGCTTTCTTT.

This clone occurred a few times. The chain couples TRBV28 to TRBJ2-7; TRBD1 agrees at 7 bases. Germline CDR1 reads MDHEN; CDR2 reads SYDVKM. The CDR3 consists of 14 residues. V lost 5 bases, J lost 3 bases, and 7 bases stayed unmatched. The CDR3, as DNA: TGTGCCAGCAGTGACAGGGCCCCGGTCTACGAGCAGTACTTC. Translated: CASSDRAPVYEQYF.

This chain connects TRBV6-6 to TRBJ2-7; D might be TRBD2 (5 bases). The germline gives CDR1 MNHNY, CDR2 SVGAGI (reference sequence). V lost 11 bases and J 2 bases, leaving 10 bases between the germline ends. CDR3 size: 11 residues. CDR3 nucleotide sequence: TGTGCCCATGCGGGCGCCTACGAGCAGTACTTC. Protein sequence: CAHAGAYEQYF.

CDR3 residues: CASSFWGNYGYTF. The CDR3 nucleotides are TGTGCCAGCAGTTTTTGGGGCAACTATGGCTACACCTTC. The J gene is TRBJ1-2, the V gene TRBV27, with D maybe TRBD1 (5 bases). V dropped 3 bases and J dropped 2 bases, with 7 bases sitting between them. The CDR3 is 13 amino acids. CDR1 and CDR2 from the germline V gene are MNHEY and SMNVEV (reference sequence).

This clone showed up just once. The CDR3 DNA reads TGTGCCAGCAGTTTTTCGGGTCGCGAGCAGTACTTC. It translates to CASSFSGREQYF. The chain links TRBV28 to TRBJ2-7, with no clear D. The germline gives CDR1 MDHEN, CDR2 SYDVKM. V dropped 3 bases and J dropped 6 bases, with 9 bases sitting between them. This CDR3 region has 12 residues.

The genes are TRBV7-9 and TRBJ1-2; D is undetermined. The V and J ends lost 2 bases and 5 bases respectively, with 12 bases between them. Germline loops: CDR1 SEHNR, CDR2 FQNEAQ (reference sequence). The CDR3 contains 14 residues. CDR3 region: CASSLSRDSYGYTF. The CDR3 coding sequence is TGTGCCAGCAGCTTAAGTCGGGATTCTTATGGCTACACCTTC.

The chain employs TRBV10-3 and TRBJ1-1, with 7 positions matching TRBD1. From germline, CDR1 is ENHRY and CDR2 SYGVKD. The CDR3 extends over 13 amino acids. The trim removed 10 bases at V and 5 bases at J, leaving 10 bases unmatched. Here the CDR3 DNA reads TGTGCCACGGACCCGACAGGGCGGACTGAAGCTTTCTTT. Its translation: CATDPTGRTEAFF.

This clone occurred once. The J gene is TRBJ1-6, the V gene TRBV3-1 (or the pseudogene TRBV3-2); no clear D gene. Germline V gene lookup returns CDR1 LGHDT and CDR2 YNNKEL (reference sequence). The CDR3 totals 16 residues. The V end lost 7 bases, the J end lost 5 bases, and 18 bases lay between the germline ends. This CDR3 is CASTSSPSGNNSPLHF. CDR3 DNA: TGTGCCAGCACCTCAAGTCCCTCAGGAAATAATTCACCCCTCCACTTT.

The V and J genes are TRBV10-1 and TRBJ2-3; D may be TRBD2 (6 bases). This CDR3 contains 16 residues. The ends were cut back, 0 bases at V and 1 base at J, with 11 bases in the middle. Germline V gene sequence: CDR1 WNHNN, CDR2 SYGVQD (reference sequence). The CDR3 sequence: CASSESGAGRTDTQYF. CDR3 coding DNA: TGCGCCAGCAGTGAGTCCGGGGCGGGGCGCACAGATACGCAGTATTTT.

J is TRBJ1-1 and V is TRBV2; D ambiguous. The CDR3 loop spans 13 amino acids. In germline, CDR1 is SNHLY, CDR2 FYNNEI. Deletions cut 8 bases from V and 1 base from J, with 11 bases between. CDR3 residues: CASLFFPNTEAFF. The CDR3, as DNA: TGTGCCAGCTTATTCTTCCCGAACACTGAAGCTTTCTTT.

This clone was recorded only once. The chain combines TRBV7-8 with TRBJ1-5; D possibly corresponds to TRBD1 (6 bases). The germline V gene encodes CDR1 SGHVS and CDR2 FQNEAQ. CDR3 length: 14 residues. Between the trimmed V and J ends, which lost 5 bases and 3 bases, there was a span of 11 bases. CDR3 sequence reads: CASSPDRNNQPQHF. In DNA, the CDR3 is TGTGCCAGCAGCCCAGACAGGAACAATCAGCCCCAGCATTTT.

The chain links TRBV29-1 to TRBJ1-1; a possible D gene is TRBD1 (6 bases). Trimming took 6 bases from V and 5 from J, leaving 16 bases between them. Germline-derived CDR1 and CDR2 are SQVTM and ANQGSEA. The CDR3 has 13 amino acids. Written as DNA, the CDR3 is TGCAGCGTCCGAGAGGGAGGGGGGACTGAAGCTTTCTTT. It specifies CSVREGGGTEAFF. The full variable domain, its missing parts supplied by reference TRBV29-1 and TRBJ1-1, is SAVISQKPSRDICQRGTSLTIQCQVDSQVTMMFWYRQQPGQSLTLIATANQGSEATYESGFVIDKFPISRPNLTFSTLTVSNMSPEDSSIYLCSVREGGGTEAFFGQGTRLTVV.

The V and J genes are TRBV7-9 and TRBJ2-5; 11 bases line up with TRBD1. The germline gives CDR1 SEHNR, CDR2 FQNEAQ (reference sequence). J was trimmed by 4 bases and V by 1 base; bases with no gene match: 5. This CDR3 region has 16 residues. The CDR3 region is CASSLVGQGAGETQYF. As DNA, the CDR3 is TGTGCCAGCAGCTTAGTAGGACAGGGGGCTGGAGAGACCCAGTACTTC.

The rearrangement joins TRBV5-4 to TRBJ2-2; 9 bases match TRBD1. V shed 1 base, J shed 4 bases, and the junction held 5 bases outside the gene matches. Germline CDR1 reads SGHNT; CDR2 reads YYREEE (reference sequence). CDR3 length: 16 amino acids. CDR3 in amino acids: CASSLRQGVITGELFF. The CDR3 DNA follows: TGTGCCAGCAGCTTGCGACAGGGGGTAATCACCGGGGAGCTGTTTTTT.